The 27 T cell receptor beta chains reported below all come from one sample, sequenced in a study of shared clonotypes between healthy human individuals. Assay: immunoSEQ multiplex PCR; the TCRdb copy retains only in-frame clones and omits some. The sample has around 610,000 clones; around 96% are singletons. The naive CD8 population came from CD45RO-negative cells selected for CCR7, without terminally differentiated effector memory CD45RA+ cells. The source material was naive CD8+ T cells sorted from blood. The receptors shown here come from a woman in her 30s in good health.

The chain combines TRBV25-1 with TRBJ2-5; D not resolved. The end of the DNA aligns better with TRBJ2-7, so the J call may be wrong. Per the germline V gene, CDR1 is MGHDK and CDR2 is SYGVNS. CDR3 length: 11 amino acids. CDR3 amino acids: CASSDYGEQYF. The DNA of the CDR3 is TGTGCCAGCAGTGATTATGGCGAGCAGTACTTC.

V is TRBV13 and J is TRBJ2-5, with 8 bases lining up with TRBD1. Germline assignment: CDR1 PRHDT and CDR2 FYEKMQ (reference sequence). J gave up 7 bases and V 0 bases, and 7 bases lay outside the gene matches. The CDR3 runs to 15 residues. The CDR3 DNA is TGTGCCAGCAGCTTAGGAGGGGACAGGAGGGTGACCCAGTACTTC. Encoded protein: CASSLGGDRRVTQYF.

V usage is TRBV28 and J usage is TRBJ1-1, with TRBD1 as a possible D gene (5 bases). This CDR3 is 15 amino acids long. Germline V gene sequence: CDR1 MDHEN, CDR2 SYDVKM. Trimming took 3 bases from V and 4 from J, leaving 15 bases between them. Here the CDR3 reads CASSFEAGFFTEAFF. The CDR3 DNA is TGTGCCAGCAGTTTTGAAGCAGGGTTTTTCACTGAAGCTTTCTTT.

V gene TRBV28 combines with J gene TRBJ1-1; D not resolved. Germline CDR1 and CDR2: MDHEN and SYDVKM. V dropped 2 bases and J dropped 1 base, with 26 bases sitting between them. The CDR3 has 20 residues. This CDR3 reads CASSLGRLWDPKEENTEAFF. CDR3 nucleotides: TGTGCCAGCAGTTTAGGCAGGTTGTGGGATCCAAAAGAGGAGAACACTGAAGCTTTCTTT.

The chain carries TRBV5-4 and TRBJ1-2, with 9 bases lining up with TRBD1. The CDR3 is 15 residues long. Germline lookup yields CDR1 SGHNT and CDR2 YYREEE (reference sequence). Trimming cost V 4 bases and J 2 bases; bases outside gene matches: 6. CDR3 coding DNA: TGTGCCAGCAGCCCGGGGACAGGGATCAACTATGGCTACACCTTC. Its translation is CASSPGTGINYGYTF. The variable domain in full, completed from reference TRBV5-4 and TRBJ1-2, reads ETGVTQSPTHLIKTRGQQVTLRCSSQSGHNTVSWYQQALGQGPQFIFQYYREEENGRGNFPPRFSGLQFPNYSSELNVNALELDDSALYLCASSPGTGINYGYTFGSGTRLTVV.

The J gene is TRBJ1-1, the V gene TRBV30; TRBD1 agrees at 12 bases. The CDR3 extends over 13 amino acids. CDR1 is GTSNPN and CDR2 is SVGIG in the germline V gene (reference sequence). The V gene end was trimmed by 5 bases and the J gene end by 6 bases; junction bases not matched to a gene: 4. In DNA, the CDR3 is TGTGCCTGGGAGGGACAGGGGGCATCTGAAGCTTTCTTT. Translated, it gives CAWEGQGASEAFF.

V is TRBV14 and J is TRBJ2-7, with 10 bases matching TRBD2. The V gene end was trimmed by 2 bases and the J gene end by 6 bases; junction bases not matched to a gene: 7. CDR3 length: 15 residues. CDR1 and CDR2 from the germline V gene are SGHDN and FVKESK. This CDR3 reads CASSQPLAGVFEQYF. The CDR3 bases are TGTGCCAGCAGCCAACCGCTAGCGGGAGTCTTCGAGCAGTACTTC.

The V gene is TRBV28, the J gene TRBJ2-1; D may be TRBD2 (6 bases). The CDR3 is made up of 11 amino acids. Germline V gene data show CDR1 as MDHEN and CDR2 as SYDVKM. V was trimmed by 3 bases and J by 14 bases, leaving 11 bases between them. CDR3 DNA: TGTGCCAGCAGTTTCGGTGGGGAGGAGTTCTTC. Residues: CASSFGGEEFF.

This clone has a single count. The sample carries other DNA sequences with the same CDR3. This chain connects TRBV2 to TRBJ2-1, with 8 bases matching TRBD2. Per the germline V gene, CDR1 is SNHLY and CDR2 is FYNNEI. The trim removed 3 bases at V and 4 bases at J, leaving 2 bases unmatched. CDR3 length: 14 residues. CDR3 region: CASSDPSGYNEQFF. The CDR3 region has the DNA TGTGCCAGCAGTGATCCTAGCGGGTACAATGAGCAGTTCTTC.

J is TRBJ2-2 and V is TRBV19; 7 bases line up with TRBD2. V was pared by 1 base and J by 1 base, with 3 bases of the junction left unmatched. This CDR3 has 16 residues. CDR1 LNHDA and CDR2 SQIVND come from the germline V gene (reference sequence). CDR3 amino acids: CASSIGASGNTGELFF. In nucleotides, the CDR3 is TGTGCCAGTAGTATAGGGGCTAGCGGGAACACCGGGGAGCTGTTTTTT.

The chain joins TRBV7-9 to TRBJ2-3; perhaps TRBD2 as D (7 bases). The CDR3 has 16 residues. Trimming took off 5 bases at V and 2 bases at J, with 17 bases between the two ends. Germline loops: CDR1 SEHNR, CDR2 FQNEAQ (reference sequence). The CDR3 loop reads CASSLGASGNTDTQYF. In DNA, the CDR3 is TGTGCCAGCAGCCTGGGGGCTAGCGGCAACACAGATACGCAGTATTTT.

The chain carries TRBV4-2 and TRBJ1-1, with a tentative D call TRBD1 (5 bases). Trimming took 5 bases from V and 6 from J, leaving 10 bases between them. This CDR3 is 12 amino acids long. The germline V gene encodes CDR1 LGHNA and CDR2 YNFKEQ. The chain's CDR3 is CASSSGGSEAFF. DNA of the CDR3: TGTGCCAGCAGCTCTGGGGGGTCTGAAGCTTTCTTT.

This chain joins TRBV28 and TRBJ2-3, with 7 bases lining up with TRBD2. The CDR3 contains 16 residues. V lost 8 bases, J lost 3 bases, and 14 bases stayed unmatched. The germline gives CDR1 MDHEN, CDR2 SYDVKM. CDR3 region: CASGARYGRITDTQYF. The CDR3 DNA reads TGTGCCAGCGGGGCTCGGTACGGGAGGATAACAGATACGCAGTATTTT. The variable domain in full, completed from reference TRBV28 and TRBJ2-3, reads DVKVTQSSRYLVKRTGEKVFLECVQDMDHENMFWYRQDPGLGLRLIYFSYDVKMKEKGDIPEGYSVSREKKERFSLILESASTNQTSMYLCASGARYGRITDTQYFGPGTRLTVL.

CDR3 loop: CASSQTFRRAPYVDEQYF. The CDR3 DNA reads as TGTGCCAGCAGCCAAACCTTCCGCAGGGCTCCCTACGTAGATGAGCAGTACTTC. The V call is TRBV7-2, the J call TRBJ2-7, with D perhaps matching TRBD1 (5 bases). V was shortened by 5 bases and J by 7 bases, with 30 bases between the two germline ends. This CDR3 has 18 residues. Looked up from germline, CDR1 is SGHTA and CDR2 is FQGNSA.

V gene TRBV25-1 combines with J gene TRBJ2-1; tentative D call: TRBD1 (6 bases). V was cut by 5 bases and J by 12 bases, with 17 bases left in between. CDR1 is MGHDK and CDR2 is SYGVNS in the germline V gene. There are 13 residues in the CDR3. The CDR3 DNA follows: TGTGCCAGCAGTCATCTTGCCCTCAGGGGGCAGTTCTTC. Protein: CASSHLALRGQFF.

This CDR3 reads CASSVRTSNEQFF. DNA of the CDR3: TGTGCCAGCAGCGTTCGAACCTCCAATGAGCAGTTCTTC. This chain links TRBV7-2 with TRBJ2-1, with D uncertain. V was trimmed by 5 bases and J by 6 bases, leaving 11 bases between them. There are 13 residues in the CDR3. In germline, CDR1 is SGHTA, CDR2 FQGNSA.

This chain links TRBV28 with TRBJ2-7; D remains unclear. This CDR3 region has 14 residues. V was cut by 5 bases and J by 3 bases, with 14 bases left in between. Germline-derived CDR1 and CDR2 are MDHEN and SYDVKM. The DNA for the CDR3 is TGTGCCAGCAGTCGACCCAGACCGATCTACGAGCAGTACTTC. Residues: CASSRPRPIYEQYF.

This chain connects TRBV6-5 to TRBJ2-7, with D uncertain. The ends were cut back, 2 bases at V and 3 bases at J, with 14 bases in the middle. Germline loops: CDR1 MNHEY, CDR2 SVGAGI. This CDR3 has 15 amino acids. The CDR3 bases are TGTGCCAGCAGTTACGTTCTGGGTAAGGTCTACGAGCAGTACTTC. Translation gives CASSYVLGKVYEQYF.

The CDR3 here is CASSVDGGQETQYF. The CDR3, as DNA: TGTGCCAGCAGCGTAGATGGAGGCCAAGAGACCCAGTACTTC. The genes are TRBV9 and TRBJ2-5; the D gene is possibly TRBD2 (5 bases). There are 14 residues in the CDR3. The V gene's germline CDR1 is SGDLS and CDR2 YYNGEE. V was cut by 0 bases and J by 1 base, with 7 bases left in between.

The chain has TRBV15 and TRBJ2-7, with 7 bases matching TRBD1. The CDR3 loop spans 16 amino acids. Germline CDR1 and CDR2: LNHNV and YYDKDF (reference sequence). V trimming: 4 bases; J trimming: 3 bases; junction bases outside the gene matches: 12. CDR3 amino acids: CATSTGTGTAFYEQYF. CDR3 DNA sequence: TGTGCCACCAGCACGGGAACCGGGACAGCATTCTACGAGCAGTACTTC.

Notes on this clone: Compared with germline, one end of the junction differs, possibly owing to a read error. The chain employs TRBV14 and TRBJ2-1; 8 bases align to TRBD1. This CDR3 comprises 13 residues. Germline loops: CDR1 SGHDN, CDR2 FVKESK. The DNA for the CDR3 is TGTGCCAGCAGCCAAGATTTCGGACAGGGAGTGGTCTTC. Its translation is CASSQDFGQGVVF.

The count of this clone is one. The gene calls are TRBV5-1 and TRBJ1-2; 9 positions agree with TRBD1. V lost 4 bases and J lost 8; bases outside the gene matches: 6. The CDR3 consists of 13 residues. In germline, CDR1 is SGHRS, CDR2 YFSETQ. The CDR3 DNA is TGCGCCAGCAGCGACGGACAGGGGTTAGGCTACACCTTC. This sequence encodes CASSDGQGLGYTF.

J is TRBJ1-2 and V is TRBV28, with D unresolved. CDR3 length: 14 residues. Trimming shortened V by 0 bases and J by 8 bases, and 13 bases separated the two germline ends. CDR1 is MDHEN, CDR2 SYDVKM, per germline. CDR3 loop: CASSLWTTGKGYTF. As DNA, the CDR3 is TGTGCCAGCAGTTTATGGACCACGGGGAAAGGCTACACCTTC.

The rearrangement joins TRBV28 to TRBJ1-5, with D uncertain. CDR3 length equals 12 residues. The V gene lost 6 bases and the J gene lost 4 bases, with 7 bases spanning the gap. CDR1 and CDR2 from the germline V gene are MDHEN and SYDVKM. DNA of the CDR3: TGTGCCAGCAGGACGGGGAATCAGCCCCAGCATTTT. Encoded protein: CASRTGNQPQHF.

The CDR3 here is CASSLAEGLAGAYNEQFF. CDR3 coding DNA: TGTGCCAGCAGCTTAGCAGAGGGACTAGCGGGAGCCTACAATGAGCAGTTCTTC. This rearrangement joins TRBV7-6 to TRBJ2-1; 14 nucleotides line up with TRBD2. V dropped 0 bases and J dropped 2; count of bases not matched to a gene: 3. CDR3 length: 18 amino acids. Germline V gene sequence: CDR1 SGHVS, CDR2 FNYEAQ.

The rearrangement uses TRBV13 and TRBJ1-1; D is uncertain. The CDR3 is 12 residues long. V gave up 0 bases and J gave up 4 bases, with 3 bases separating them. Germline CDR1 reads PRHDT; CDR2 reads FYEKMQ (reference sequence). In nucleotides, the CDR3 is TGTGCCAGCAGCTTAGGGCCCACTGAAGCTTTCTTT. It codes for CASSLGPTEAFF.

V and J are TRBV29-1 and TRBJ2-7; 9 bases line up with TRBD1. CDR1 and CDR2 (germline): SQVTM, ANQGSEA. The CDR3 runs 12 residues. The ends lost 4 bases at V and 4 bases at J; junction bases unmatched: 2. CDR3 sequence (DNA): TGCAGCGTTGTCGGACAGGGGTACGAGCAGTACTTC. Translating it yields CSVVGQGYEQYF.